These T cell receptor beta chains were read from a single sample in a study of CD4 T cells in relation to SARS-CoV-2 and coronaviruses. The antigens for these receptors are not known. The assay was immunoSEQ multiplex PCR, and TCRdb's table has in-frame clones only and misses some. Among some 16,000 clones, over 80% were seen once, and the ten largest hold under 35%. Sequenced input: CD4+ T cells from PBMCs, cultured in vitro. The source is a human donor in good health. CDR3s include the opening cysteine and the closing phenylalanine or tryptophan.

v_call	j_call	cdr3_aa
TRBV11-2	TRBJ2-4	CASSLGASGVAKNIQYF
TRBV19	TRBJ2-3	CASSPTGLAGTDTQYF
TRBV19	TRBJ1-2	CASIPWGDPNYGYTF
TRBV12-5	TRBJ2-5	CASGLQPGETQYF
TRBV11-3	TRBJ2-1	CASSPNRGSYNEQFF
TRBV10-1	TRBJ1-6	CASRQGRSPLHF
TRBV20-1	TRBJ2-5	CSASVFSGSRETQYF
TRBV7-2	TRBJ2-7	CASSLMSSGGDYSYEQYF
TRBV4-1	TRBJ2-7	CASSRSPGTSGYEQYF
TRBV4-2	TRBJ2-1	CASSQGLAGGGGWNEQFF
TRBV9	TRBJ2-3	CASSTLGHLSTDTQYF
TRBV18	TRBJ1-6	CASSPNSATVGNSPLHF
TRBV29-1	TRBJ2-1	CSVVGTSGYNEQFF
TRBV9	TRBJ2-2	CASSVVGSGLNTGELFF
TRBV5-1	TRBJ2-5	CASSLGSGGVQETQYF
TRBV2	TRBJ1-5	CASADYSNQPQHF
TRBV27	TRBJ1-1	CASSSLSTAELGRFF